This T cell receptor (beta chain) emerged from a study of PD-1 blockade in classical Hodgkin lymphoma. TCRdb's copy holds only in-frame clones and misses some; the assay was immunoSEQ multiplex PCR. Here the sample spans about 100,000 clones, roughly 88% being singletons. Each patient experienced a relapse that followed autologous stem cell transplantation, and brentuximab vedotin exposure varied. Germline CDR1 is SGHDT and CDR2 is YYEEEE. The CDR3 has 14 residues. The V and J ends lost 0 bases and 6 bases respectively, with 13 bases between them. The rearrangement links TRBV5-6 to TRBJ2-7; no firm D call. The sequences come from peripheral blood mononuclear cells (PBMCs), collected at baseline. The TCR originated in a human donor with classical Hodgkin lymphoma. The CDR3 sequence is CASSLAVASAEQYF. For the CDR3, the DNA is TGTGCCAGCAGCTTGGCGGTAGCCAGCGCCGAGCAGTACTTC.